The T cell receptor (beta chain) described here comes from a study of CD8 T cells in ankylosing spondylitis. The CDR3 runs 16 residues. V dropped 0 bases and J dropped 0; count of bases not matched to a gene: 2. Germline CDR1 and CDR2: LGHNA and YNFKEQ. Making the TCR beta libraries involved quantitative 5'-RACE with molecular barcodes. TCRdb independently ran MiXCR on the 5' RACE reads; one entry per CDR3 protein. The sample has more than 400,000 distinct CDR3 sequences; roughly 5.2% are singletons. Many counts were recorded for this clonotype. As yet, its antigen is unknown. Study-wide findings and caveats: Disease-associated clonotypes exhibited CD8+ identity and were relatively infrequent in peripheral blood. Disease-associated clones were reportedly significantly overrepresented in matched ankylosing spondylitis synovial fluid. Made up of fewer than 10 highly homologous variants, a TCR beta motif appeared characteristic of ankylosing spondylitis blood.

Material for sequencing was blood, either unsorted or a sorted T cell fraction (not recorded which). The rearrangement uses TRBV4-2 and TRBJ2-1, with 7 positions matching TRBD2. The sequence was collected from a male donor with ankylosing spondylitis. The CDR3 here is CASSQDSGGSYNEQFF. CDR3 bases: TGTGCCAGCAGCCAAGACTCGGGAGGCTCCTACAATGAGCAGTTCTTC.